This T cell receptor beta chain was captured in a study of blood T cell repertoires in COVID-19. The assay was immunoSEQ multiplex PCR, and TCRdb's table has in-frame clones only and misses some. The table includes about 40,000 clones, 84% detected once. Trimming left V 4 bases short and J 0 bases short, with 6 bases between. This CDR3 is 13 amino acids long. Germline loops: CDR1 KGHSH, CDR2 LQKENI. Sequenced material: peripheral blood. The source of this sequence is a man in his forties or fifties with active or convalescent COVID-19. The chain has TRBV18 and TRBJ2-5, with D perhaps TRBD1 (5 bases). This CDR3 is CASSRQNQETQYF. The CDR3 DNA follows: TGTGCCAGCTCACGACAGAACCAAGAGACCCAGTACTTC.